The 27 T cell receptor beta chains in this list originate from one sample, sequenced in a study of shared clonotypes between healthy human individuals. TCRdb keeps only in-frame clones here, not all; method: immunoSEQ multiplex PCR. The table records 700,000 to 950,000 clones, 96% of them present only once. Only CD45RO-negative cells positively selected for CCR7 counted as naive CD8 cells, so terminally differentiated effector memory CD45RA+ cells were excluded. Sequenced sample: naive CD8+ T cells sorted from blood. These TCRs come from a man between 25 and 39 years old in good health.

The CDR3 DNA follows: TGTGCCAGCAGCTGGGGCCTAGGGGAAGAGACCCAGTACTTC. It specifies CASSWGLGEETQYF. The rearrangement links TRBV11-3 to TRBJ2-5; weak D call: TRBD1 (5 bases). V shed 4 bases and J shed 3 bases, with 12 bases lying between them. The germline V gene encodes CDR1 SGHNT and CDR2 YENEEA. The CDR3 extends over 14 amino acids.

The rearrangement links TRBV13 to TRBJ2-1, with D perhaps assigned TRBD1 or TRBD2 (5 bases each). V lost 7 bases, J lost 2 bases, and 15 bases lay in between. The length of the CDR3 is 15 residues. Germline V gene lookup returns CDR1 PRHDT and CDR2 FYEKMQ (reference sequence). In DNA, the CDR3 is TGTGCCAGCAACCTAGGGGAACTAGCCTACAATGAGCAGTTCTTC. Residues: CASNLGELAYNEQFF.

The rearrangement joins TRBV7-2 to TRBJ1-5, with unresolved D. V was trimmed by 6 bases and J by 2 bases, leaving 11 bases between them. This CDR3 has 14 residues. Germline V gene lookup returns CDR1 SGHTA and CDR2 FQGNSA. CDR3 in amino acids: CASRTNGGNQPQHF. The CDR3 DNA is TGTGCCAGCAGGACGAATGGGGGCAATCAGCCCCAGCATTTT.

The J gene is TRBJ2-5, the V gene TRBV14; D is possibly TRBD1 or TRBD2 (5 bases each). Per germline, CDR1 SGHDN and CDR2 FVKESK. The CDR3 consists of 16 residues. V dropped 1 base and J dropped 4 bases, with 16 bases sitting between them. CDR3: CASSQVLGDLGETQYF. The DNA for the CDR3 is TGTGCCAGCAGCCAAGTTCTGGGGGATTTAGGAGAGACCCAGTACTTC.

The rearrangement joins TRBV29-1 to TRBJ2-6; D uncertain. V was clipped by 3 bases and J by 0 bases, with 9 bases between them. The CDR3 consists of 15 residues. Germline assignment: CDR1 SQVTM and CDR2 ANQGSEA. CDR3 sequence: CSVDPPGSGANVLTF. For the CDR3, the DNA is TGCAGCGTTGACCCCCCGGGCTCTGGGGCCAACGTCCTGACTTTC. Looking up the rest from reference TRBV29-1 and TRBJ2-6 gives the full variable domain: SAVISQKPSRDICQRGTSLTIQCQVDSQVTMMFWYRQQPGQSLTLIATANQGSEATYESGFVIDKFPISRPNLTFSTLTVSNMSPEDSSIYLCSVDPPGSGANVLTFGAGSRLTVL.

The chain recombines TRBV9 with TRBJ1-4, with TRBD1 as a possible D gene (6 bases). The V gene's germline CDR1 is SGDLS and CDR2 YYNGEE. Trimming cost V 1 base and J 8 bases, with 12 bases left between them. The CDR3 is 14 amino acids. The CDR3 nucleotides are TGTGCCAGCAGCGTACAGGGGATAAGCGAAAAACTGTTTTTT. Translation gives CASSVQGISEKLFF.

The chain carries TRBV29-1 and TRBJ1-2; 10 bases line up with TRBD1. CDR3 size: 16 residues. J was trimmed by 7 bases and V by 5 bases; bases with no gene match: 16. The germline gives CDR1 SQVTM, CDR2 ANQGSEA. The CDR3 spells CSVTDRGDPGQVGYTF. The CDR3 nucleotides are TGCAGCGTTACGGACAGGGGGGACCCCGGACAAGTTGGCTACACCTTC. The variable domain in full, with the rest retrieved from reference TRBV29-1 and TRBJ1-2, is SAVISQKPSRDICQRGTSLTIQCQVDSQVTMMFWYRQQPGQSLTLIATANQGSEATYESGFVIDKFPISRPNLTFSTLTVSNMSPEDSSIYLCSVTDRGDPGQVGYTFGSGTRLTVV.

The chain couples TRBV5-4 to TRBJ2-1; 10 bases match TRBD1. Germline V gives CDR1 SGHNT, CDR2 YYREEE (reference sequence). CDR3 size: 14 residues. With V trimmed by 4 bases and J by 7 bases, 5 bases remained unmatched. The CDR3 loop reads CASSDDRGRNEQFF. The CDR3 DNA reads TGTGCCAGCAGCGATGACAGGGGGCGAAATGAGCAGTTCTTC. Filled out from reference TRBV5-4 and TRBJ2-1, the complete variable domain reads ETGVTQSPTHLIKTRGQQVTLRCSSQSGHNTVSWYQQALGQGPQFIFQYYREEENGRGNFPPRFSGLQFPNYSSELNVNALELDDSALYLCASSDDRGRNEQFFGPGTRLTVL.

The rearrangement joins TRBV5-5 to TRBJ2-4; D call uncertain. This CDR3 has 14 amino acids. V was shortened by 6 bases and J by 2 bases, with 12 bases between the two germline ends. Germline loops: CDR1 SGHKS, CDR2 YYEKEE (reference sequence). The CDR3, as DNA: TGTGCCAGCAACCCCGGGCCCCCCAAAAACATTCAGTACTTC. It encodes CASNPGPPKNIQYF.

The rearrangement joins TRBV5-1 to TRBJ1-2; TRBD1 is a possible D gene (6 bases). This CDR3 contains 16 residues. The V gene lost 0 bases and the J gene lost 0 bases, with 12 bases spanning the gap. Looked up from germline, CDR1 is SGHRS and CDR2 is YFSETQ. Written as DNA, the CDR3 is TGCGCCAGCAGCTTGGCCGGACAGTTATCTAACTATGGCTACACCTTC. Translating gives CASSLAGQLSNYGYTF.

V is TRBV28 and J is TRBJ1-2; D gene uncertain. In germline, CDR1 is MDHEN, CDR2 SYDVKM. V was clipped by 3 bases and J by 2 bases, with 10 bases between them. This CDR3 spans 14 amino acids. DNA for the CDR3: TGTGCCAGCAGTTTCCTCGACGGAAACTATGGCTACACCTTC. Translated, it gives CASSFLDGNYGYTF.

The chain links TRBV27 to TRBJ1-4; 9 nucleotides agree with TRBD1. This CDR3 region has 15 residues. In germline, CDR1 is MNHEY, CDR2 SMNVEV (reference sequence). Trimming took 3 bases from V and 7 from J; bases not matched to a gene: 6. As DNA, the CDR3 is TGTGCCAGCAGTTTCCGACAGGGGGTTGGTGAAAAACTGTTTTTT. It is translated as CASSFRQGVGEKLFF.

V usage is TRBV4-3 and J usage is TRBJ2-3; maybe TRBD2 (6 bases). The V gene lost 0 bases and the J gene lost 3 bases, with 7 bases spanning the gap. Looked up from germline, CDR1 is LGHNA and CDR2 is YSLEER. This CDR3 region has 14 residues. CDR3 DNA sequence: TGCGCCAGCAGCCAAGAAGGGAGGACAGATACGCAGTATTTT. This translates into CASSQEGRTDTQYF.

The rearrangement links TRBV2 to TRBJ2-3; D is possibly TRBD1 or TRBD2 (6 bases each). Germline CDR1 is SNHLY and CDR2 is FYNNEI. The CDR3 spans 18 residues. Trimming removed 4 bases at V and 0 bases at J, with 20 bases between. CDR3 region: CASSVVGGRRTSTDTQYF. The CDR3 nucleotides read TGTGCCAGCAGTGTAGTAGGGGGGCGAAGGACTAGCACAGATACGCAGTATTTT.

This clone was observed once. CDR3: CASSQGDRVAGELFF. The CDR3 coding sequence is TGCGCCAGCAGCCAAGGGGACAGGGTGGCCGGGGAGCTGTTTTTT. The chain uses TRBV4-3 and TRBJ2-2; 9 bases map to TRBD1. The ends lost 1 base at V and 6 bases at J; junction bases unmatched: 3. This CDR3 is 15 amino acids long. The V gene's germline CDR1 is LGHNA and CDR2 YSLEER.

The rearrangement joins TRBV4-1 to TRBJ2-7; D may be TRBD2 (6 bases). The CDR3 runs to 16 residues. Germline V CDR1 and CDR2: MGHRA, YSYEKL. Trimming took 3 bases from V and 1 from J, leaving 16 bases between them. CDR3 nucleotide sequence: TGCGCCAGCAGCCAGGACTGGCGGGAATCGTCCTACGAGCAGTACTTC. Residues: CASSQDWRESSYEQYF.

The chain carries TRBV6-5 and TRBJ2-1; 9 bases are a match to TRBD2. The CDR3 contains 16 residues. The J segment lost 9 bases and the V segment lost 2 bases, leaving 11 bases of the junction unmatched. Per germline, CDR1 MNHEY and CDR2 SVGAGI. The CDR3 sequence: CASSYGIAGDGREQFF. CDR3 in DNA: TGTGCCAGCAGTTACGGGATAGCGGGAGACGGCCGTGAGCAGTTCTTC.

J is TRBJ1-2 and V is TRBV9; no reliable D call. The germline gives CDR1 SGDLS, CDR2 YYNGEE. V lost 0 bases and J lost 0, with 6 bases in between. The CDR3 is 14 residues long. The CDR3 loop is CASSVGRTNYGYTF. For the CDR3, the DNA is TGTGCCAGCAGCGTAGGTCGGACTAACTATGGCTACACCTTC.

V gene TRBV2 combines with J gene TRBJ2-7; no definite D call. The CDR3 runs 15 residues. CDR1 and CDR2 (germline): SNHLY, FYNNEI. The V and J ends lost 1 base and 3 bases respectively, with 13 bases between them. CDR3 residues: CASSEDFGSNYEQYF. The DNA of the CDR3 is TGTGCCAGCAGTGAAGATTTTGGCAGTAACTACGAGCAGTACTTC.

The CDR3 bases are TGTGCCAGCATCGGATCGGGGGGCCCCTACAATGAGCAGTTCTTC. The encoded protein is CASIGSGGPYNEQFF. The chain is built from TRBV7-9 and TRBJ2-1; D might be TRBD2 (7 bases). The V and J ends lost 7 bases and 2 bases respectively, with 15 bases between them. Germline CDR1 SEHNR, CDR2 FQNEAQ (reference sequence). The CDR3 is 15 amino acids.

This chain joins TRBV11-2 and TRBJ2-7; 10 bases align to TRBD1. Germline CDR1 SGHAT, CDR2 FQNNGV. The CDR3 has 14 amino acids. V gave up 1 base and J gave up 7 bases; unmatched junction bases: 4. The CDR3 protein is CASSLVGQGVEQYF. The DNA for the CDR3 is TGTGCCAGCAGCTTAGTAGGACAGGGGGTTGAGCAGTACTTC. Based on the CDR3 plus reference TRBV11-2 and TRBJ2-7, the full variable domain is EAGVAQSPRYKIIEKRQSVAFWCNPISGHATLYWYQQILGQGPKLLIQFQNNGVVDDSQLPKDRFSAERLKGVDSTLKIQPAKLEDSAVYLCASSLVGQGVEQYFGPGTRLTVT.

The CDR3 DNA sequence: TGTGCCAGCAGCACGCCCCGGGACAGGGTTTACGAGCAGTACTTC. Protein: CASSTPRDRVYEQYF. The chain is built from TRBV11-2 and TRBJ2-7, with TRBD1 identical over 9 bases. There are 15 residues in the CDR3. Germline-derived CDR1 and CDR2 are SGHAT and FQNNGV. V lost 5 bases, J lost 4 bases, and 9 bases stayed unmatched. The full variable domain, its missing parts supplied by reference TRBV11-2 and TRBJ2-7, is EAGVAQSPRYKIIEKRQSVAFWCNPISGHATLYWYQQILGQGPKLLIQFQNNGVVDDSQLPKDRFSAERLKGVDSTLKIQPAKLEDSAVYLCASSTPRDRVYEQYFGPGTRLTVT.

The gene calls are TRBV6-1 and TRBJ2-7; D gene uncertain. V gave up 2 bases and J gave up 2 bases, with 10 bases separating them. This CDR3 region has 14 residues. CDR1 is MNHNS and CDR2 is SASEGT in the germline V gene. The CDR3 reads CASSEFGRTYEQYF. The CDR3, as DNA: TGTGCCAGCAGTGAATTTGGACGGACCTACGAGCAGTACTTC.

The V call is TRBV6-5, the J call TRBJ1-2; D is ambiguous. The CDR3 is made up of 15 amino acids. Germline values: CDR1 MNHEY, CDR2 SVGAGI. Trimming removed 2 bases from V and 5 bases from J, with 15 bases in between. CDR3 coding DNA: TGTGCCAGCAGTTACGGGCAGGAACTAGAGTATGGCTACACCTTC. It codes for CASSYGQELEYGYTF.

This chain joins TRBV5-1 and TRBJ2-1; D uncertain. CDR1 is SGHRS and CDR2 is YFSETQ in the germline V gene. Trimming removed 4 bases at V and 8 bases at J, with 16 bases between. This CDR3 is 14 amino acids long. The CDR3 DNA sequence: TGCGCCAGCAGCCTAGGGTGGGGTAACTATGAGCAGTTCTTC. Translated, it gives CASSLGWGNYEQFF.

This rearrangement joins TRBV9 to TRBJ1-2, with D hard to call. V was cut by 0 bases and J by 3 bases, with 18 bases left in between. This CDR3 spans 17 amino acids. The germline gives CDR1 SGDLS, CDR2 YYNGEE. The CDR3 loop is CASSVAGEWGVYYGYTF. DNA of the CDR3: TGTGCCAGCAGCGTAGCCGGGGAATGGGGTGTCTACTATGGCTACACCTTC.

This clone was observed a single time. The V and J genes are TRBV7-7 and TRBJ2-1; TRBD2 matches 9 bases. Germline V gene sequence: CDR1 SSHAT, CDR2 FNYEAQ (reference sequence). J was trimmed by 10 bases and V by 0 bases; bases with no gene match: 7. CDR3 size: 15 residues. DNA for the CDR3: TGTGCCAGCAGCTTAGCCGCGGGGGGGGAGTGGGAGCAGTTCTTC. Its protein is CASSLAAGGEWEQFF.